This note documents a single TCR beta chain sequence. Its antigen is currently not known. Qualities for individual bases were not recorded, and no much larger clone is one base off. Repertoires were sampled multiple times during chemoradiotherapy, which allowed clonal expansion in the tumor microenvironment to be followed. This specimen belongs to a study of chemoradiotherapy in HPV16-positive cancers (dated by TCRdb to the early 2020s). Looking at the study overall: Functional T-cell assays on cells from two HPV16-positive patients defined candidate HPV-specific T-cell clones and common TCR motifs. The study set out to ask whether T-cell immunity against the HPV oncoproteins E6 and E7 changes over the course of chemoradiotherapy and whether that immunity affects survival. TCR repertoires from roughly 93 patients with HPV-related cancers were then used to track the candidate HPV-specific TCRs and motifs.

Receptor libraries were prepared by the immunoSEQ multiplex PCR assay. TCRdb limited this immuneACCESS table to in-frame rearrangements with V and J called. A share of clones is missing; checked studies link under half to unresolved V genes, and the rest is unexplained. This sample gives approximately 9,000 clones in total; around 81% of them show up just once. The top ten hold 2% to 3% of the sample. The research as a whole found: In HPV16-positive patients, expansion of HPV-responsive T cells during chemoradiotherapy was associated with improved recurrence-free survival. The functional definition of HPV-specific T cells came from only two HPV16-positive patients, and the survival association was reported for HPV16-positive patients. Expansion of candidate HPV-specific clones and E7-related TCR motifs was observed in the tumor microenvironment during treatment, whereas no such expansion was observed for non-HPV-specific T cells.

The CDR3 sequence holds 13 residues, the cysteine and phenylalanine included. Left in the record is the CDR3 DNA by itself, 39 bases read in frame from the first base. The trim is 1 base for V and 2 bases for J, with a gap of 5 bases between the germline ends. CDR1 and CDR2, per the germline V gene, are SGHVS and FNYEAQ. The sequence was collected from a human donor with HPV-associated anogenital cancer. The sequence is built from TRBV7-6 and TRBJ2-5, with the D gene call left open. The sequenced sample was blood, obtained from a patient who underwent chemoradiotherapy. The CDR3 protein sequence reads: CASSLGQQETQYF. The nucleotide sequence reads TGTGCCAGCAGCTTAGGTCAACAAGAGACCCAGTACTTC.